Detailed here is one TCR beta chain. The entry originates in a study of blood T cell repertoires in COVID-19. Looking at the study overall: Whether acute or convalescent, the COVID-19 samples came from the United States, Italy and Spain. Sample material is recorded as cDNA or gDNA derived from T cells, B-cell-depleted T cells, or PBMCs.

Trimming cost V 3 bases and J 8 bases; bases outside gene matches: 13. The germline V gene has CDR1 LNHDA and CDR2 SQIVND (reference sequence). This CDR3 has 17 amino acids. Clones were sequenced by immunoSEQ multiplex PCR, and TCRdb holds only the in-frame ones, with some missing. The sample has around 300,000 clones; around 87% are singletons. This TCR came from a man between 50 and 59 years old with active or convalescent COVID-19. Material: peripheral blood. The gene calls are TRBV19 and TRBJ1-6, with TRBD1 matching 7 bases. The CDR3 reads CASSIVVTGSLDSPLHF. The CDR3 nucleotides read TGTGCCAGTAGTATCGTCGTGACAGGGTCCCTTGATTCACCCCTCCACTTT.